A selection of T cell receptor beta chains follows, all from one sample in a study of shared clonotypes between healthy human individuals. The repertoire was sequenced with immunoSEQ multiplex PCR; TCRdb's copy has only in-frame clones and lacks some. This sample carries fewer than 1.8 million clones, about 98.5% of them seen once, and the ten largest clones take roughly 0.36%. The sequenced material came from naive CD4+ T cells sorted from blood. The receptor set was obtained from a man aged 25-40 years in good health. Both conserved end residues are part of each CDR3. Each record gives: D gene, J gene, V gene, clone size, CDR3 DNA, CDR3 protein. The D gene is left open where the match is weak. The size entry is marked missing in some rows and otherwise reads once, few, many or a size class.

>.|TRBJ1-2|TRBV28|.
TGTGCCAGCAGTTTCGACAGGCGCACTGTGGGCTACACCTTC
CASSFDRRTVGYTF
>TRBD1|TRBJ2-7|TRBV18|.
TGTGCCAGCTCACCTCTAAACAGGGGCCCTTTGGTCTACGAGCAGTACTTC
CASSPLNRGPLVYEQYF
>.|TRBJ2-3|TRBV6-1|.
TGTGCCAGCAGTGAATGGCGGTCCAGCACAGATACGCAGTATTTT
CASSEWRSSTDTQYF
>TRBD2|TRBJ2-1|TRBV27|.
TGTGCCAGCAGTTTAGGGCCCCCCCCGGGACTAGCGGGAGGGCAGTGGTTCTTC
CASSLGPPPGLAGGQWFF
>TRBD2|TRBJ2-2|TRBV11-2|.
TGTGCCAGCCGTCATAGCGGGTCGAACACCGGGGAGCTGTTTTTT
CASRHSGSNTGELFF
>TRBD1|TRBJ2-5|TRBV5-1|.
TGCGCCAGCAGGGGGACGACAGGGCTTGAGGAGACCCAGTACTTC
CASRGTTGLEETQYF
>.|TRBJ2-7|TRBV15|.
TGTGCCACCAGCAGAGATCGGGCCCCCTACGAGCAGTACTTC
CATSRDRAPYEQYF
>TRBD2|TRBJ2-5|TRBV5-6|.
TGTGCCAGCAGTCGGGGGAGGGCCGAGGAGACCCAGTACTTC
CASSRGRAEETQYF
>.|TRBJ2-3|TRBV15|.
TGTGCCACCAGCAGAGATCAAGTTCCAGATACGCAGTATTTT
CATSRDQVPDTQYF
>TRBD1|TRBJ1-3|TRBV18|.
TGTGCCAGCTCACCACTGGGACAGGGGGCTTTTGGAAACACCATATATTTT
CASSPLGQGAFGNTIYF
>TRBD2|TRBJ2-5|TRBV5-1|.
TGCGCCAGCAGCCCGACGGTGGGTAGCGGGAGATCAGAGACCCAGTACTTC
CASSPTVGSGRSETQYF
>.|TRBJ1-5|TRBV21-1|.
TGTGCCAGCAGCAAAGGGGACAGGAATAATCAGCCCCAGCATTTT
CASSKGDRNNQPQHF
>TRBD1|TRBJ2-7|TRBV6-5|.
TGTGCCAGCAGTTACCTCCCCGGACAGGGATACGAGCAGTACTTC
CASSYLPGQGYEQYF
>TRBD2|TRBJ2-7|TRBV28|.
TGTGCCAGCAGCCCCTTAGCGGGGAAATACTACGAGCAGTACTTC
CASSPLAGKYYEQYF
>TRBD1|TRBJ1-5|TRBV19|once
TGTGCCAGTAGCCCGGGGACAGGGGGGTATAGCAATCAGCCCCAGCATTTT
CASSPGTGGYSNQPQHF
>TRBD1|TRBJ2-2|TRBV9|.
TGTGCCAGCAGCGTAAGACCAGGACAGGTTACCGGGGAGCTGTTTTTT
CASSVRPGQVTGELFF
>.|TRBJ1-3|TRBV4-2|.
TGTGCCAGCAGCCCGGACAGATGGGGAGGAAACACCATATATTTT
CASSPDRWGGNTIYF
>TRBD2|TRBJ2-1|TRBV6-5|.
TGTGCCAGCAGGCCGGGACTAGCGGGAGCATGGGAGCAGTTCTTC
CASRPGLAGAWEQFF
>TRBD1|TRBJ2-7|TRBV5-1|.
TGCGCCAGCAGCATCCGGGACAGCTACGAGCAGTACTTC
CASSIRDSYEQYF
>TRBD1|TRBJ1-4|TRBV28|.
TGTGCCAGCATATTTCCCCCGGGACAGGGAAGAGAAAAACTGTTTTTT
CASIFPPGQGREKLFF
>TRBD2|TRBJ2-3|TRBV7-9|.
TGTGCCAGCAGCTCCGGGACTAGCGGGACGGTAGGCACAGATACGCAGTATTTT
CASSSGTSGTVGTDTQYF
>TRBD2|TRBJ2-3|TRBV28|.
TGTGCCAGCAGTTTGTTGGGAGGGCCTAATTTTAGCACAGATACGCAGTATTTT
CASSLLGGPNFSTDTQYF
>TRBD2|TRBJ2-1|TRBV11-2|once
TGTGCCAGCAGCTTAGATGGGCTAGCGGGAGACCTCTACAATGAGCAGTTCTTC
CASSLDGLAGDLYNEQFF
>.|TRBJ2-7|TRBV28|.
TGTGCCAGCAGTACACCCGCGGGAACCTACGAGCAGTACTTC
CASSTPAGTYEQYF
>TRBD2|TRBJ2-1|TRBV19|.
TGTGCCAGTAGTATAGTTAGCGGGAGGCACTTGTCCTACAATGAGCAGTTCTTC
CASSIVSGRHLSYNEQFF
>.|TRBJ1-4|TRBV7-3|.
TGTGCCAGCAGCTTAGGGGGAGCCCCTAATGAAAAACTGTTTTTT
CASSLGGAPNEKLFF
>.|TRBJ2-3|TRBV9|once
TGTGCCAGCAGCGTAGTGGGAAAGACAGATACGCAGTATTTT
CASSVVGKTDTQYF
>TRBD1|TRBJ2-5|TRBV5-1|once
TGCGCCAGCAGCTCGGGACAGGGGCCGCGAGAGACCCAGTACTTC
CASSSGQGPRETQYF
>.|TRBJ1-1|TRBV18|once
TGTGCCAGCTCAATTTCTCGGGGGCAGACTGAAGCTTTCTTT
CASSISRGQTEAFF
>TRBD2|TRBJ2-7|TRBV27|.
TGTGCCAGCAGGAGACTAGCGGGAGACTCCTACGAGCAGTACTTC
CASRRLAGDSYEQYF
>TRBD1|TRBJ2-3|TRBV5-6|.
TGTGCCAGCAGCTGGCGGGACAGGGGAACAGATACGCAGTATTTT
CASSWRDRGTDTQYF
>TRBD2|TRBJ2-1|TRBV6-5|.
TGTGCCAGCCAGCTTGCCGGGAGGGCCGGTAATGAGCAGTTCTTC
CASQLAGRAGNEQFF
>.|TRBJ1-1|TRBV14|.
TGTGCCAGCAGCCAAGAAAAGATTAAGAACACTGAAGCTTTCTTT
CASSQEKIKNTEAFF
>.|TRBJ2-1|TRBV5-1|.
TGCGCCAGCAGCTTGGCCTGGCGGTCCTACAATGAGCAGTTCTTC
CASSLAWRSYNEQFF
>.|TRBJ1-2|TRBV29-1|.
TGCAGCGTTGATAGTTGGACCTATGGCTACACCTTC
CSVDSWTYGYTF
>TRBD2|TRBJ2-2|TRBV5-4|once
TGTGCCAGCACCTCACGGGCGGGAGGGCCTGCCGGGGAGCTGTTTTTT
CASTSRAGGPAGELFF
>TRBD1|TRBJ2-7|TRBV6-1|.
TGTGCCAGCAGTAGCGACAGGGGGCTCTACGAGCAGTACTTC
CASSSDRGLYEQYF
>.|TRBJ1-3|TRBV4-3|.
TGCGCCAGCAGCCAAGCCGACTCTGGAAACACCATATATTTT
CASSQADSGNTIYF
>TRBD2|TRBJ2-7|TRBV10-3|.
TGTGCCATCAGGAACACTAGCGGGAGTAGCTACGAGCAGTACTTC
CAIRNTSGSSYEQYF
>TRBD2|TRBJ2-2|TRBV7-9|.
TGTGCCAGCAGCTTACGACCGGGACTAGCGGGATCCACCGGGGAGCTGTTTTTT
CASSLRPGLAGSTGELFF
>.|TRBJ1-1|TRBV30|.
TGTGCCTGGAGTGTTTTCAATCCGAACACTGAAGCTTTCTTT
CAWSVFNPNTEAFF
>.|TRBJ2-1|TRBV28|.
TGTGCCAGCAGCCGGATTATTACGGGCCATGAGCAGTTCTTC
CASSRIITGHEQFF
>.|TRBJ1-4|TRBV18|.
TGTGCCAGCTCACCTGGGGTTCCAACTAATGAAAAACTGTTTTTT
CASSPGVPTNEKLFF
>.|TRBJ2-7|TRBV9|.
TGTGCCAGCAGCGCGACACCGAGCGGTTCTAGCTCCTACGAGCAGTACTTC
CASSATPSGSSSYEQYF
>.|TRBJ1-5|TRBV28|.
TGTGCCAGCAGTTTAACGTTTGGGGGTGGTACTCAGCCCCAGCATTTT
CASSLTFGGGTQPQHF
>.|TRBJ2-2|TRBV5-1|.
TGCGCCAGCAGCTTGGAGACAGGTAGTAACACCGGGGAGCTGTTTTTT
CASSLETGSNTGELFF
>TRBD2|TRBJ2-3|TRBV6-4|.
TGTGCCATCGTCCCCCACGGGAGGGCCGTAGATACGCAGTATTTT
CAIVPHGRAVDTQYF
>TRBD2|TRBJ2-7|TRBV7-2|.
TGTGCCAGCGGAAAGACTAGCGGGTCCTCCTACGAGCAGTACTTC
CASGKTSGSSYEQYF
>.|TRBJ2-1|TRBV7-6|.
TGTGCCAGCAGCAAGGAGGGGGGATCCTACAATGAGCAGTTCTTC
CASSKEGGSYNEQFF
>TRBD1|TRBJ2-3|TRBV2|.
TGTGCCAGCAGTGAAGAGGGCAGGGGGCACGATACGCAGTATTTT
CASSEEGRGHDTQYF
>.|TRBJ2-5|TRBV18|.
TGTGCCAGCAACCCGACAGCTCAAGAGACCCAGTACTTC
CASNPTAQETQYF
>TRBD2|TRBJ2-3|TRBV19|.
TGTGCCAGTACAGCGGGAGGACTCACAGATACGCAGTATTTT
CASTAGGLTDTQYF
>TRBD2|TRBJ2-1|TRBV9|.
TGTGCCAGCAGCGTAGGGCTGGGTTTACGTTTGGGCGGGAGCTCCTACAATGAGCAGTTCTTC
CASSVGLGLRLGGSSYNEQFF
>.|TRBJ2-5|TRBV6-5|once
TGTGCCAGCAGATTCGGCTTCCTCGGTACCCAGTACTTC
CASRFGFLGTQYF
>.|TRBJ2-1|TRBV13|.
TGTGCCAGCAGCTCTGGGCGCTACAGTAATGAGCAGTTCTTC
CASSSGRYSNEQFF
>.|TRBJ1-2|TRBV2|.
TGTGCCAGCAGTGTACTGGGAACAGATGGCTACACCTTC
CASSVLGTDGYTF
>.|TRBJ2-7|TRBV5-1|.
TGCGCCAGCAGCTTGGATCGGGGAGCCTACGAGCAGTACTTC
CASSLDRGAYEQYF